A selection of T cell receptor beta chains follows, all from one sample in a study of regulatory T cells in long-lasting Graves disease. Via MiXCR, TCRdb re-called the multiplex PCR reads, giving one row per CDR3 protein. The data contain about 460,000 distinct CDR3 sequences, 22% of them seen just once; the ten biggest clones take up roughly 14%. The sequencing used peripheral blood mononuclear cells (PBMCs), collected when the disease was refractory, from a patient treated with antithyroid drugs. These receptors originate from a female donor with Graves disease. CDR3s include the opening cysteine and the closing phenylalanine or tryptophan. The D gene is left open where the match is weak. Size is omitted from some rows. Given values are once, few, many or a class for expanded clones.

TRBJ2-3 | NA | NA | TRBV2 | CASKGVRPSTDTQYF | TGTGCCAGCAAAGGGGTCCGTCCTAGCACAGATACGCAGTATTTT
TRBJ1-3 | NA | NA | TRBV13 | CASSNYGGASGNTIYF | TGTGCCAGCAGTAACTATGGGGGTGCCTCTGGAAACACCATATATTTT
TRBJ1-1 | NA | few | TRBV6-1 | CASSATDLNTEAFF | TGTGCCAGCAGTGCGACAGACCTGAACACTGAAGCTTTCTTT
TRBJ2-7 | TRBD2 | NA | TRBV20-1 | CSAARGAGGLGEQYF | TGCAGTGCTGCCCGGGGGGCGGGGGGGCTGGGGGAGCAGTACTTC
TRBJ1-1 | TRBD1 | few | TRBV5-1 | CASSWETGDTEAFF | TGCGCCAGCAGCTGGGAGACAGGGGACACTGAAGCTTTCTTT
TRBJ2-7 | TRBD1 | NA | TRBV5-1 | CASSREQTGGHEQYF | TGCGCCAGCAGTCGCGAACAGACAGGGGGTCACGAGCAGTACTTC
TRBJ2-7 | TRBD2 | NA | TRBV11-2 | CASSAGGGLRGEQYF | TGTGCCAGCAGCGCGGGGGGGGGCCTGCGCGGAGAGCAGTACTTC
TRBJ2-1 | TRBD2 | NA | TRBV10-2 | CASSETSGGASEQFF | TGCGCCAGCAGTGAAACTAGCGGGGGGGCCAGTGAGCAGTTCTTC
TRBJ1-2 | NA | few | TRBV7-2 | CASSLGVGGSGYTF | TGTGCCAGCAGCTTAGGAGTCGGGGGCTCTGGCTACACCTTC
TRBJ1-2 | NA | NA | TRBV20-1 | CRLGASFNYGYTF | TGCAGACTCGGGGCCTCTTTTAACTATGGCTACACCTTC
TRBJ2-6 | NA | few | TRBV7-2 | CASSRGQFSGANVLTF | TGTGCCAGCAGCCGCGGACAGTTCTCTGGGGCCAACGTCCTGACTTTC